What follows are 4 T cell receptor beta chains derived from one specimen sequenced in a study of graft-versus-host responses after intestinal transplantation. The repertoire was sequenced with immunoSEQ multiplex PCR; TCRdb's copy has only in-frame clones and lacks some. The data contain about 40,000 clones, roughly 96% of them singletons. Their cognate antigens are unknown. Sequences were derived from unstimulated CD8+ T cells sorted from spleen or lymph node cells, sampled before transplant. These receptors all stem from a human donor who was the organ donor for an intestinal transplant.

The chain has TRBV19 and TRBJ1-5; D remains ambiguous. CDR3 length equals 15 residues. V was cut by 4 bases and J by 0 bases, with 10 bases left in between. Germline CDR1 reads LNHDA; CDR2 reads SQIVND (reference sequence). The CDR3 nucleotides are TGTGCCAGTAGTACAACAGAATATAGCAATCAGCCCCAGCATTTT. Translating it yields CASSTTEYSNQPQHF.

The V gene is TRBV7-8, the J gene TRBJ2-5, with D unresolved. V lost 0 bases, J lost 3 bases, and 8 bases lay in between. Germline V gene sequence: CDR1 SGHVS, CDR2 FQNEAQ. This CDR3 contains 14 residues. The CDR3 region is CASSLALNKETQYF. The CDR3 DNA sequence: TGTGCCAGCAGCTTAGCCTTGAACAAAGAGACCCAGTACTTC.

The chain recombines TRBV19 with TRBJ2-1; no firm D call. This CDR3 is built from 11 residues. Trimming removed 5 bases from V and 4 bases from J, with 3 bases in between. Looked up from germline, CDR1 is LNHDA and CDR2 is SQIVND (reference sequence). The CDR3, as DNA: TGTGCCAGTAGTGTTTACAATGAGCAGTTCTTC. It specifies CASSVYNEQFF. Looking up the rest from reference TRBV19 and TRBJ2-1 gives the full variable domain: DGGITQSPKYLFRKEGQNVTLSCEQNLNHDAMYWYRQDPGQGLRLIYYSQIVNDFQKGDIAEGYSVSREKKESFPLTVTSAQKNPTAFYLCASSVYNEQFFGPGTRLTVL.

The J gene is TRBJ2-1, the V gene TRBV10-3; D might be TRBD1 or TRBD2, each matching 6 bases. Trimming removed 10 bases from V and 7 bases from J, with 17 bases in between. CDR1 is ENHRY, CDR2 SYGVKD, per germline. This CDR3 has 13 amino acids. The CDR3 DNA follows: TGTGCCACAGGTGTGGGGGGCTGGAATGAGCAGTTCTTC. Amino acids: CATGVGGWNEQFF.